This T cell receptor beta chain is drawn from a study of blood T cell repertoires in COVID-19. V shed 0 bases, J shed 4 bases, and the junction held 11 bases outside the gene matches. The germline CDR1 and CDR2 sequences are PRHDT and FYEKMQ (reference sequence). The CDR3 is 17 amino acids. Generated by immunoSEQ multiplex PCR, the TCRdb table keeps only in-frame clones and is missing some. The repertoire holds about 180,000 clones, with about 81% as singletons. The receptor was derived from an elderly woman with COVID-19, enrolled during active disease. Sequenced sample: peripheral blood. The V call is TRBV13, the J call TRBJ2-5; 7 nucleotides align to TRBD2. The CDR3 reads CASSLGLRGSWRETQYF. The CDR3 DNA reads TGTGCCAGCAGCTTAGGCTTGCGCGGGAGTTGGCGAGAGACCCAGTACTTC.